This TCR beta chain originates from a study of T cell responses to AZD1222 COVID-19 vaccine. The CDR3 runs 19 residues. Trimming took off 1 base at V and 0 bases at J, with 19 bases between the two ends. CDR1 and CDR2 from the germline V gene are LGHDT and YNNKEL (reference sequence). Repertoires were generated with immunoSEQ multiplex PCR, while TCRdb's copy carries only in-frame clones and drops some. The sample lists about 130,000 clones, 87% occurring once. The sequencing used peripheral blood, collected on day 0 of AZD1222 vaccination. This receptor was identified in an adult in good health. The V and J genes are TRBV3-1 (or the pseudogene TRBV3-2) and TRBJ1-3, with D tentatively TRBD1 (6 bases). CDR3: CASSQVLPTQGHSGNTIYF. The CDR3 coding sequence is TGTGCCAGCAGCCAAGTTCTACCCACGCAGGGACACTCTGGAAACACCATATATTTT.